This T cell receptor (beta chain) appears in the sequencing data of a study of breast tumors, draining lymph nodes, adjacent tissues. This clonotype appeared many times. Trimming pared 5 bases from V and 7 bases from J, leaving 18 bases between. The CDR3 sequence is 15 residues long. Germline assignment: CDR1 PRHDT and CDR2 FYEKMQ (reference sequence). TCRdb ran MiXCR on the multiplex PCR reads and lists one entry per CDR3 protein. The profile shows some 120,000 distinct CDR3 sequences, approximately 22% of them singletons. The lymph nodes were axillary draining lymph nodes from breast cancer patients.

This receptor was obtained from a female donor with breast cancer. Some clones in this sample may be carry-over from other donors' samples. V usage is TRBV13 and J usage is TRBJ2-1; TRBD2 is a possible D gene (7 bases). The sequencing input was axillary lymph node tissue. CDR3 nucleotide sequence: TGTGCCAGCAGCGCGGGGCTAGGGGGGGGAAATGAGCAGTTCTTC. Translation: CASSAGLGGGNEQFF.